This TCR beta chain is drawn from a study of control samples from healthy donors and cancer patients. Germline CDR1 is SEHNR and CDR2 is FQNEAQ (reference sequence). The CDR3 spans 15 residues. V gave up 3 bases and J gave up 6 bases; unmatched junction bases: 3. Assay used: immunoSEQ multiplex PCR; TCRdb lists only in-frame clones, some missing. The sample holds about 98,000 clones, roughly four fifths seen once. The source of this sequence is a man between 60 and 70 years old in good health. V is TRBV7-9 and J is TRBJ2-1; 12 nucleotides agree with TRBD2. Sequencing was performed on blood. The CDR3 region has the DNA TGTGCCAGCAGCTTTTCTAGCGGGAGGGCCAATGAGCAGTTCTTC. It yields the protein CASSFSSGRANEQFF.